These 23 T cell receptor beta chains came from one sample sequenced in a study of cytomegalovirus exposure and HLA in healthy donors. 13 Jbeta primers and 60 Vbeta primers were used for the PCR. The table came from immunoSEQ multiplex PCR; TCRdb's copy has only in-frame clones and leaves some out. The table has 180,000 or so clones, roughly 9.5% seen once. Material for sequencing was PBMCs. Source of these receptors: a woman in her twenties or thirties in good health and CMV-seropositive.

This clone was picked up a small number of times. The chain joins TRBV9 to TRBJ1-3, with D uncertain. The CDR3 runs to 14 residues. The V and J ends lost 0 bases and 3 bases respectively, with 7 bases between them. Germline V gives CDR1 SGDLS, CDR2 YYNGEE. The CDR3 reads CASSVARYGNTIYF. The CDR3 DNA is TGTGCCAGCAGCGTAGCTAGATATGGAAACACCATATATTTT.

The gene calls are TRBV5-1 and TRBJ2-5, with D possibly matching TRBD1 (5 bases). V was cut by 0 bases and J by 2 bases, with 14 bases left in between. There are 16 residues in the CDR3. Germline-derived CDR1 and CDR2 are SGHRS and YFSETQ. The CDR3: CASSLGGGPSQETQYF. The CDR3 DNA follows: TGCGCCAGCAGCTTGGGGGGCGGACCAAGTCAAGAGACCCAGTACTTC.

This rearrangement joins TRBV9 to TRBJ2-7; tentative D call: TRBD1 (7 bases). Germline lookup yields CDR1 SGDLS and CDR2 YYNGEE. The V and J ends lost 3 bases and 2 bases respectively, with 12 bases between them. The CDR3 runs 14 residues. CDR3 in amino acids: CASSAGGTAYEQYF. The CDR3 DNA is TGTGCCAGCAGCGCTGGCGGGACAGCCTACGAGCAGTACTTC.

CDR3 bases: TGTGCCAGCAGGGGACTCCGGGACAGGAACACTGAAGCTTTCTTT. Translating gives CASRGLRDRNTEAFF. The chain is built from TRBV21-1 and TRBJ1-1; the table's D call TRBD1 went unverified against the DNA. TRBV21-1 is shown as a pseudogene. This CDR3 is 15 amino acids long.

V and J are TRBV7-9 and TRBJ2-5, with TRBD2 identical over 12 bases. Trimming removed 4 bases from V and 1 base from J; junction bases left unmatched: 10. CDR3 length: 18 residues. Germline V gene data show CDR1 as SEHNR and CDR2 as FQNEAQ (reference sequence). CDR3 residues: CASSWRLAGVQGQETQYF. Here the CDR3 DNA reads TGTGCCAGCAGCTGGAGACTAGCGGGAGTGCAGGGCCAAGAGACCCAGTACTTC.

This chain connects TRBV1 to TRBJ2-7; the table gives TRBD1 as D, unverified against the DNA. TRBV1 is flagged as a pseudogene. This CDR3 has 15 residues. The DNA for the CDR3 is TGCACCAGCAGCCAAGAGGGTCAGGGGACCTACGAGCAGTACTTC. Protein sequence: CTSSQEGQGTYEQYF.

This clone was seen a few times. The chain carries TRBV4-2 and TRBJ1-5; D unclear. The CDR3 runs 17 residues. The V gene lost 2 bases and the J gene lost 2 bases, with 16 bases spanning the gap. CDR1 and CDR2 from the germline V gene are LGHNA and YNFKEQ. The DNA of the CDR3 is TGTGCCAGCAGCCAAAGGGAGCAGGCTAGGGGCAATCAGCCCCAGCATTTT. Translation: CASSQREQARGNQPQHF.

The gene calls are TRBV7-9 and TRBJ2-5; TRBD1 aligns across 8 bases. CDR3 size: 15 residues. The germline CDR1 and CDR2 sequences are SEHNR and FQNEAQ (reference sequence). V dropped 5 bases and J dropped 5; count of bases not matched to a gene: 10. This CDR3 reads CASSEGQGQVETQYF. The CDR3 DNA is TGTGCCAGCAGCGAAGGACAGGGTCAAGTGGAGACCCAGTACTTC.

The CDR3 nucleotides are TGTGCCAGCAGTTTAGTGAGATCGGGAGGCTACACCTTC. It is translated as CASSLVRSGGYTF. The rearrangement joins TRBV28 to TRBJ1-2; D is unresolved. The CDR3 loop spans 13 amino acids. V gave up 2 bases and J gave up 8 bases, with 12 bases separating them. Looked up from germline, CDR1 is MDHEN and CDR2 is SYDVKM.

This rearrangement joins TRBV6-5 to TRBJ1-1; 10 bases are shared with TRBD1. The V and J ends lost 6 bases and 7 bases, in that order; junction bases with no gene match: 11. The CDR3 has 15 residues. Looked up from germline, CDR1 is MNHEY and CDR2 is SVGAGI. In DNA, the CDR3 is TGTGCCAGCAGGAGACCCGGGACAGGGGTTCATGAAGCTTTCTTT. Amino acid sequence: CASRRPGTGVHEAFF.

CDR3 in amino acids: CASSSEKRAIDNEQFF. The CDR3 nucleotides are TGTGCCAGCAGTTCAGAGAAGCGGGCTATCGACAATGAGCAGTTCTTC. The V and J genes are TRBV27 and TRBJ2-1; weak D call: TRBD2 (6 bases). CDR1 MNHEY and CDR2 SMNVEV come from the germline V gene (reference sequence). This CDR3 has 16 amino acids. With 4 bases removed from V and 5 bases from J, the gap between germline ends came to 18 bases.

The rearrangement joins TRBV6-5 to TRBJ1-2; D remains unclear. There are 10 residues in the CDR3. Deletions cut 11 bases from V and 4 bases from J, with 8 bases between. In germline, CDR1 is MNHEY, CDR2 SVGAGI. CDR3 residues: CASYFYGYTF. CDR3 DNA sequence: TGTGCCTCTTACTTCTATGGCTACACCTTC.

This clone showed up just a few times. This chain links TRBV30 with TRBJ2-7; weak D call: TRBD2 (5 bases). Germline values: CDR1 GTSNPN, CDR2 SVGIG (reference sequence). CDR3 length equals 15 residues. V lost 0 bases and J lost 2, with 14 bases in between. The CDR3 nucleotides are TGTGCCTGGAGTGTATCGCTAGCAGGACCCTACGAGCAGTACTTC. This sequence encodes CAWSVSLAGPYEQYF.

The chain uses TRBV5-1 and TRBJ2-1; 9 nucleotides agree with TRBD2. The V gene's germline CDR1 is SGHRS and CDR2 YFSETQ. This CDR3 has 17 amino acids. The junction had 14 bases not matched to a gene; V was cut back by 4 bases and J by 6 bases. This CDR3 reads CASSLYIASGIINEQFF. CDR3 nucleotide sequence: TGCGCCAGCAGCCTTTATATTGCTAGCGGGATTATCAATGAGCAGTTCTTC.

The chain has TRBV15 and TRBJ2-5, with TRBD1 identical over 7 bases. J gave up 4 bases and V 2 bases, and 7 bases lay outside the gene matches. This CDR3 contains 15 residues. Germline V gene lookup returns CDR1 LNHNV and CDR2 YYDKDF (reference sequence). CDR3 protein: CATSRSYRGPETQYF. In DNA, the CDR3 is TGTGCCACCAGCAGATCATACAGGGGACCAGAGACCCAGTACTTC.

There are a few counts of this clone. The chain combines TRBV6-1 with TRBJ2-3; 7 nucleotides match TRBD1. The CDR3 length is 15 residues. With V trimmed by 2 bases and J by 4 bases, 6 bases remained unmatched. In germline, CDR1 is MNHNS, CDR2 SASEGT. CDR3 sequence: CASSEQTGASDTQYF. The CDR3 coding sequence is TGTGCCAGCAGTGAACAAACAGGGGCCTCAGATACGCAGTATTTT.

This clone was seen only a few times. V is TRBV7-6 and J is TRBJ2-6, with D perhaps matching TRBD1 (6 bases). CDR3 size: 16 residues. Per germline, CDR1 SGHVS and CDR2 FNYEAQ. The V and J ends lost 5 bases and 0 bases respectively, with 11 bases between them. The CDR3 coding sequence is TGTGCCAGCAGCAAAAAGGACAGCTCTGGGGCCAACGTCCTGACTTTC. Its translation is CASSKKDSSGANVLTF.

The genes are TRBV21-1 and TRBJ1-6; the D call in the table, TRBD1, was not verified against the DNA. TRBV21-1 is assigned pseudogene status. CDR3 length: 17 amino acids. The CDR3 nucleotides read TGTGCCAGCAGCAAAGGCTCCCCTACAGGGGATAATTCACCCCTCCACTTT. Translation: CASSKGSPTGDNSPLHF.

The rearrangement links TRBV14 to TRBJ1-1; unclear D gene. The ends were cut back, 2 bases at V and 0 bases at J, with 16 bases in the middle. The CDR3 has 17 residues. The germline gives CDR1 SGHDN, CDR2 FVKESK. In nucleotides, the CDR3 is TGTGCCAGCAGCCAAAGTGGCAGAATATTCATGAACACTGAAGCTTTCTTT. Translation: CASSQSGRIFMNTEAFF. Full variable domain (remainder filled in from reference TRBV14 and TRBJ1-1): EAGVTQFPSHSVIEKGQTVTLRCDPISGHDNLYWYRRVMGKEIKFLLHFVKESKQDESGMPNNRFLAERTGGTYSTLKVQPAELEDSGVYFCASSQSGRIFMNTEAFFGQGTRLTVV.

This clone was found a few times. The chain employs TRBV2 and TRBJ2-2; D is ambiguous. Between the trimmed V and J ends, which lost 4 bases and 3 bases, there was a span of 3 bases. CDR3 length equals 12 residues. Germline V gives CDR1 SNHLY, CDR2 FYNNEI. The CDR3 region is CASSVDTGELFF. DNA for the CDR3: TGTGCCAGCAGTGTAGACACCGGGGAGCTGTTTTTT. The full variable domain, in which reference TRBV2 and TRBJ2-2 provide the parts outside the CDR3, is EPEVTQTPSHQVTQMGQEVILRCVPISNHLYFYWYRQILGQKVEFLVSFYNNEISEKSEIFDDQFSVERPDGSNFTLKIRSTKLEDSAMYFCASSVDTGELFFGEGSRLTVL.

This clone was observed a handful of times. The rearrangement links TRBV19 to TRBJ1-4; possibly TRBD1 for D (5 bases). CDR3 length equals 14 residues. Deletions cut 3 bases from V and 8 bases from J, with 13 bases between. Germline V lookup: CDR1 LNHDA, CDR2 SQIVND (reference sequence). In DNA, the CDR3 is TGTGCCAGTAGTATTCTGGCAGGGCCGGAAAAACTGTTTTTT. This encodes CASSILAGPEKLFF. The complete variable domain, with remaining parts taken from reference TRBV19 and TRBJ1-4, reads DGGITQSPKYLFRKEGQNVTLSCEQNLNHDAMYWYRQDPGQGLRLIYYSQIVNDFQKGDIAEGYSVSREKKESFPLTVTSAQKNPTAFYLCASSILAGPEKLFFGSGTQLSVL.

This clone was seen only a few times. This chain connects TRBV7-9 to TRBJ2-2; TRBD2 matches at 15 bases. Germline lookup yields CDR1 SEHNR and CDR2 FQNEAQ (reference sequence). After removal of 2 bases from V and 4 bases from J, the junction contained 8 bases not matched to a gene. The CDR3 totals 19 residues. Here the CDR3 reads CASSLTGTSGRSGTGELFF. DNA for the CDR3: TGTGCCAGCAGCTTAACCGGGACTAGCGGGAGGTCGGGCACCGGGGAGCTGTTTTTT.

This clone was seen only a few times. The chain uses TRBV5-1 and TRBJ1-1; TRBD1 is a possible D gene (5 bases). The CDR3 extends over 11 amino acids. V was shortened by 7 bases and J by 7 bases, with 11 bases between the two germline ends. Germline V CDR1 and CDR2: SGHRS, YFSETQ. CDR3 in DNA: TGCGCCAGCGGGGAAGGGGTTGAAGCTTTCTTT. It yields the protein CASGEGVEAFF.